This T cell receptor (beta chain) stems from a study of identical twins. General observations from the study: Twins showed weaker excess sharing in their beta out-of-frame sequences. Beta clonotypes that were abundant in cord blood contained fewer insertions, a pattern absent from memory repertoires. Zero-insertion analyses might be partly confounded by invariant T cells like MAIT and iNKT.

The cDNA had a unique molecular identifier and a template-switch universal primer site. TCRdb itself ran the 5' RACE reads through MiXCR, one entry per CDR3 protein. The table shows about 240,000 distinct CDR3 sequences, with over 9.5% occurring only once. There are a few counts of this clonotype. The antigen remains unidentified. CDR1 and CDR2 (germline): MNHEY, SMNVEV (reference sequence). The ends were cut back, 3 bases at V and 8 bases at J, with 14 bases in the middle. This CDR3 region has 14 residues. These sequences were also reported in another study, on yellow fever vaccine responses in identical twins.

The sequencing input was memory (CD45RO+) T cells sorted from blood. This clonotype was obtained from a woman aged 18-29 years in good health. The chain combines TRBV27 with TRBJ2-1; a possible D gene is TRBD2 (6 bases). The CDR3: CASSFPRPGDEQFF. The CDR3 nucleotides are TGTGCCAGCAGTTTCCCCCGACCGGGGGATGAGCAGTTCTTC.